Following are 10 T cell receptor beta chains from one sample sequenced in a study of T cells in localized non-small cell lung cancer. The repertoire was sequenced with immunoSEQ multiplex PCR; TCRdb's copy has only in-frame clones and lacks some. The profile shows about 56,000 clones, roughly 90% of them singletons. The sample here was peripheral blood, taken before any cancer treatment. Receptor source: a woman aged 35 to 75 with stage I lung adenocarcinoma.

The rearrangement uses TRBV10-3 and TRBJ2-5; TRBD2 matches at 12 bases. V lost 3 bases, J lost 5 bases, and 7 bases stayed unmatched. The V gene's germline CDR1 is ENHRY and CDR2 SYGVKD. The CDR3 extends over 16 amino acids. The CDR3 DNA sequence: TGTGCCATCAGTGACCGACTAGCGGGGGAGGGGGAGACCCAGTACTTC. Translated: CAISDRLAGEGETQYF.

For this clone: Relative to the germline gene, one junction end is altered; a read error may explain this. The chain combines TRBV7-7 with TRBJ1-1, with 8 bases fitting TRBD1. This CDR3 contains 13 residues. Per germline, CDR1 SSHAT and CDR2 FNYEAQ (reference sequence). CDR3 nucleotide sequence: TGTGCTAGCAGCGCTACAGGGGGCACTGAAGCTTTCTTT. Translating gives CASSATGGTEAFF.

This chain links TRBV4-3 with TRBJ2-2; unclear D gene. The CDR3 is 15 residues long. Germline CDR1 and CDR2: LGHNA and YSLEER. Trimming took off 0 bases at V and 6 bases at J, with 11 bases between the two ends. The chain's CDR3 is CASSQEVGLPGELFF. The CDR3 DNA reads as TGCGCCAGCAGCCAAGAGGTGGGCCTACCCGGGGAGCTGTTTTTT.

The chain links TRBV20-1 to TRBJ1-2; a weak D match, TRBD1 (5 bases). This CDR3 is 11 amino acids long. V lost 7 bases, J lost 4 bases, and 10 bases lay in between. Germline V CDR1 and CDR2: DFQATT, SNEGSKA (reference sequence). The CDR3 region has the DNA TGCAGTGGCAGGGAACGCTATGGCTACACCTTC. Translated, it gives CSGRERYGYTF.

This chain joins TRBV7-9 and TRBJ2-1, with D perhaps assigned TRBD1 or TRBD2 (6 bases each). Germline V CDR1 and CDR2: SEHNR, FQNEAQ (reference sequence). The CDR3 consists of 14 residues. Trimming removed 0 bases at V and 7 bases at J, with 10 bases between. The CDR3 DNA reads TGTGCCAGCAGCTTAGCTGGGGGGCGGAATGAGCAGTTCTTC. Its translation: CASSLAGGRNEQFF.

The CDR3 sequence is CASSYISRTHNTEAFF. As DNA, the CDR3 is TGTGCCAGCAGTTACATCTCACGGACACACAACACTGAAGCTTTCTTT. V is TRBV6-5 and J is TRBJ1-1, with D possibly matching TRBD1 (5 bases). V was pared by 2 bases and J by 2 bases, with 15 bases between. The germline V gene has CDR1 MNHEY and CDR2 SVGAGI. This CDR3 spans 16 amino acids.

The chain joins TRBV7-9 to TRBJ1-3; 7 nucleotides agree with TRBD1. Germline assignment: CDR1 SEHNR and CDR2 FQNEAQ (reference sequence). CDR3 size: 13 residues. The junction had 9 bases not matched to a gene; V was cut back by 8 bases and J by 8 bases. The CDR3 sequence: CASPQGMGDTIYF. The CDR3 coding sequence is TGTGCCAGCCCACAGGGGATGGGAGACACCATATATTTT.

The gene calls are TRBV4-2 and TRBJ2-3; 13 bases line up with TRBD2. V dropped 2 bases and J dropped 5; count of bases not matched to a gene: 4. Per the germline V gene, CDR1 is LGHNA and CDR2 is YNFKEQ. The CDR3 length is 16 residues. The CDR3 DNA follows: TGTGCCAGCAGCCAAAAGGGACTAGCGGGACTAGATACGCAGTATTTT. This encodes CASSQKGLAGLDTQYF.

This clone was observed once. The rearrangement joins TRBV7-9 to TRBJ2-1; D unclear. V was pared by 3 bases and J by 4 bases, with 19 bases between. The CDR3 consists of 17 residues. Germline V gives CDR1 SEHNR, CDR2 FQNEAQ (reference sequence). The CDR3: CASSFDKGLPQYNEQFF. CDR3 sequence (DNA): TGTGCCAGCAGCTTTGACAAGGGTCTTCCTCAATACAATGAGCAGTTCTTC.

This chain links TRBV7-9 with TRBJ1-4; no reliable D call. Germline V gene sequence: CDR1 SEHNR, CDR2 FQNEAQ (reference sequence). This CDR3 has 15 residues. With 4 bases removed from V and 0 bases from J, the gap between germline ends came to 9 bases. CDR3 coding DNA: TGTGCCAGCAGCTCCCTGCCAGCAACTAATGAAAAACTGTTTTTT. It encodes CASSSLPATNEKLFF.